Below, 13 T cell receptor beta chains from the same sample are listed, as sequenced in a study of OX40 agonist ivuxolimab in advanced cancers. Clones were sequenced by immunoSEQ multiplex PCR, and TCRdb holds only the in-frame ones, with some missing. The repertoire holds almost 65,000 clones, with about 80% as singletons. The sequenced sample was CD4+ or CD8+ T cells sorted from blood, obtained in a trial of the OX40 agonist ivuxolimab. The receptors shown here come from an adult with an advanced solid tumor such as melanoma, head and neck, liver or kidney cancer.

V gene TRBV6-6 combines with J gene TRBJ1-2; a weak D match, TRBD1 (5 bases). The germline V and J ends were trimmed by 6 bases and 8 bases, with 19 bases remaining between them. The CDR3 runs to 14 residues. Germline CDR1 MNHNY, CDR2 SVGAGI (reference sequence). For the CDR3, the DNA is TGTGCCAGCAGCCCTTCCTGGGTGGGGACGGGCTACACCTTC. Its protein is CASSPSWVGTGYTF.

The CDR3 DNA reads TGTGCCAGCTCACCCTCTGGGAACGAGCAGTACTTC. It translates to CASSPSGNEQYF. The chain couples TRBV18 to TRBJ2-7; D not resolved. CDR3 length equals 12 residues. Germline loops: CDR1 KGHSH, CDR2 LQKENI. Trimming took off 3 bases at V and 5 bases at J, with 8 bases between the two ends.

This clone was seen once. This sequence joins TRBV5-1 and TRBJ1-4; TRBD1 matches 7 bases. V dropped 2 bases and J dropped 8; count of bases not matched to a gene: 6. Per germline, CDR1 SGHRS and CDR2 YFSETQ. This CDR3 comprises 14 residues. The CDR3 region has the DNA TGCGCCAGCAGCTTTCAGGGGGTAAACGAAAAACTGTTTTTT. This codes for CASSFQGVNEKLFF.

The chain joins TRBV2 to TRBJ1-5, with no clear D. This CDR3 is 13 amino acids long. V lost 6 bases, J lost 3 bases, and 9 bases lay in between. Germline lookup yields CDR1 SNHLY and CDR2 FYNNEI. Here the CDR3 reads CASSLVNNQPQHF. Written as DNA, the CDR3 is TGTGCCAGCAGCCTAGTAAACAATCAGCCCCAGCATTTT. Based on the CDR3 plus reference TRBV2 and TRBJ1-5, the full variable domain is EPEVTQTPSHQVTQMGQEVILRCVPISNHLYFYWYRQILGQKVEFLVSFYNNEISEKSEIFDDQFSVERPDGSNFTLKIRSTKLEDSAMYFCASSLVNNQPQHFGDGTRLSIL.

CDR3 nucleotide sequence: TGTGCCAGCAGCTTGGCCGTGGGACAGGGGGCCTACGAGCAGTACTTC. Protein product: CASSLAVGQGAYEQYF. The V call is TRBV5-4, the J call TRBJ2-7; TRBD1 aligns across 11 bases. The CDR3 is made up of 16 amino acids. The J segment lost 2 bases and the V segment lost 0 bases, leaving 4 bases of the junction unmatched. Germline V gene data show CDR1 as SGHNT and CDR2 as YYREEE (reference sequence).

The V call is TRBV15, the J call TRBJ2-1; maybe TRBD1 (6 bases). Trimming took 0 bases from V and 3 from J, leaving 12 bases between them. Germline lookup yields CDR1 LNHNV and CDR2 YYDKDF (reference sequence). The CDR3 has 16 residues. The CDR3 region is CATSRDPRGHYNEQFF. In DNA, the CDR3 is TGTGCCACCAGCAGAGACCCCCGGGGACACTACAATGAGCAGTTCTTC.

V and J are TRBV27 and TRBJ1-4, with a possible D match to TRBD1 (5 bases). This CDR3 contains 17 residues. The germline gives CDR1 MNHEY, CDR2 SMNVEV (reference sequence). V lost 5 bases, J lost 11 bases, and 27 bases lay in between. CDR3 sequence: CASSLTLRTEDRRKLFF. The DNA for the CDR3 is TGTGCCAGCAGTCTCACCCTTCGGACGGAAGACAGACGGAAACTGTTTTTT.

This chain joins TRBV9 and TRBJ1-6, with D perhaps TRBD1 (5 bases). This CDR3 is built from 17 residues. CDR1 is SGDLS, CDR2 YYNGEE, per germline. V shed 0 bases and J shed 0 bases, with 10 bases lying between them. The CDR3, as DNA: TGTGCCAGCAGCGTAGCTGGGGCCAGCTCCTATAATTCACCCCTCCACTTT. This translates into CASSVAGASSYNSPLHF. The full variable domain, in which reference TRBV9 and TRBJ1-6 provide the parts outside the CDR3, is DSGVTQTPKHLITATGQRVTLRCSPRSGDLSVYWYQQSLDQGLQFLIQYYNGEERAKGNILERFSAQQFPDLHSELNLSSLELGDSALYFCASSVAGASSYNSPLHFGNGTRLTVT.

The chain joins TRBV7-9 to TRBJ2-3, with 10 bases fitting TRBD2. With V trimmed by 4 bases and J by 5 bases, 6 bases remained unmatched. CDR3 length equals 15 residues. The germline gives CDR1 SEHNR, CDR2 FQNEAQ (reference sequence). The CDR3 loop reads CASSSVAGGLDTQYF. In DNA form, the CDR3 reads TGTGCCAGCAGCTCCGTAGCGGGAGGATTAGATACGCAGTATTTT.

The rearrangement links TRBV12-1 to TRBJ2-4; no check of the table's D call, TRBD1, against the DNA was made. TRBV12-1 is a pseudogene locus. This CDR3 comprises 17 residues. The CDR3 reads CASSTCRGQKTKNIQYF. CDR3 nucleotide sequence: TGTGCCAGCAGCACATGCAGGGGGCAGAAAACCAAAAACATTCAGTACTTC.

Here the CDR3 DNA reads TGTGCCACCAGCAGGGAAAAAGATCAGCCCCAGCATTTT. It translates to CATSREKDQPQHF. This chain joins TRBV15 and TRBJ1-5; D call uncertain. The V end was cut by 3 bases, the J end by 5 bases, with 8 bases between. Germline CDR1 is LNHNV and CDR2 is YYDKDF (reference sequence). This CDR3 contains 13 residues.

The table lists this clone with a few counts. This chain connects TRBV7-9 to TRBJ2-2; TRBD1 agrees at 7 bases. The CDR3 runs 15 residues. The germline V gene has CDR1 SEHNR and CDR2 FQNEAQ (reference sequence). Trimming at V came to 5 bases and at J to 4 bases, leaving 7 bases not matched to a gene. The CDR3 DNA follows: TGTGCCAGCAGCGCATGGACAGGATCCACCGGGGAGCTGTTTTTT. Translation: CASSAWTGSTGELFF.

This clone turned up a few times. V gene TRBV28 combines with J gene TRBJ1-6; D not resolved. The length of the CDR3 is 15 residues. The germline gives CDR1 MDHEN, CDR2 SYDVKM. V shed 4 bases and J shed 9 bases, with 16 bases lying between them. The CDR3 here is CASSSQDRGISPLHF. The CDR3 nucleotides are TGTGCCAGCAGTTCGCAGGACCGGGGTATTTCACCCCTCCACTTT.